A single sample is the source of the 25 T cell receptor beta chains below, sequenced in a study of CD8 T cells in ankylosing spondylitis. Their antigen targets remain unknown. Overall study results and limits: Ankylosing spondylitis blood appeared to carry a characteristic TCR beta motif of roughly eight highly homologous variants.

TCRdb reprocessed the 5' RACE reads with MiXCR, giving one entry per CDR3 protein. The table has about 800,000 distinct CDR3 sequences, approximately 12% seen once. Sequencing was carried out using blood, either unsorted or a sorted T cell fraction (not recorded which). These receptors originate from a male donor with ankylosing spondylitis.

There are many counts of this clonotype. V is TRBV6-1 and J is TRBJ1-4; 9 nucleotides line up with TRBD1. CDR1 is MNHNS, CDR2 SASEGT, per germline. The CDR3 runs to 15 residues. V was clipped by 0 bases and J by 9 bases; unmatched bases: 5. Here the CDR3 reads CASSEATGGSKKLFF. The CDR3 DNA is TGTGCCAGCAGTGAAGCGACAGGGGGGTCGAAAAAACTGTTTTTT.

This clonotype occurred a few times. This chain connects TRBV7-9 to TRBJ1-6; D is ambiguous. The CDR3 has 13 amino acids. CDR1 and CDR2 (germline): SEHNR, FQNEAQ (reference sequence). The V end lost 5 bases, the J end lost 10 bases, and 12 bases lay between the germline ends. CDR3 protein: CASSPGPGSPLHF. In nucleotides, the CDR3 is TGTGCCAGCAGCCCTGGACCAGGCTCACCCCTCCACTTT.

The V and J genes are TRBV5-1 and TRBJ2-5; the match to TRBD2 covers 8 bases. The V segment lost 4 bases and the J segment 4 bases; nucleotides outside the gene matches: 12. The CDR3 contains 16 residues. Germline lookup yields CDR1 SGHRS and CDR2 YFSETQ. CDR3 sequence: CASSHPQRGQGETQYF. CDR3 in DNA: TGCGCCAGCAGCCACCCCCAGCGGGGGCAGGGAGAGACCCAGTACTTC.

This clonotype showed up just a few times. This chain joins TRBV6-2 or TRBV6-3 and TRBJ2-3; D not certain. CDR1 MNHEY and CDR2 SVGEGT come from the germline V gene. This CDR3 contains 16 residues. V dropped 0 bases and J dropped 2 bases, with 12 bases sitting between them. The CDR3: CASSYSSVLYTDTQYF. The CDR3 DNA is TGTGCCAGCAGTTACTCGTCGGTCTTGTACACAGATACGCAGTATTTT.

This chain uses TRBV5-5 with TRBJ1-4; D uncertain. The length of the CDR3 is 13 residues. The germline gives CDR1 SGHKS, CDR2 YYEKEE (reference sequence). Between the trimmed V and J ends, which lost 0 bases and 2 bases, there was a span of 2 bases. In DNA, the CDR3 is TGTGCCAGCAGCTTGGATACTAATGAAAAACTGTTTTTT. This gives the protein CASSLDTNEKLFF.

The gene calls are TRBV27 and TRBJ2-1, with no clear D. V was pared by 3 bases and J by 0 bases, with 3 bases between. This CDR3 spans 13 amino acids. Per germline, CDR1 MNHEY and CDR2 SMNVEV (reference sequence). CDR3 protein: CASSFVSYNEQFF. The CDR3 DNA follows: TGTGCCAGCAGTTTCGTCTCCTACAATGAGCAGTTCTTC.

This clonotype was observed at least ten times. The rearrangement links TRBV18 to TRBJ2-1; 10 nucleotides align to TRBD2. The CDR3 consists of 14 residues. Germline-derived CDR1 and CDR2 are KGHSH and LQKENI. V lost 5 bases to trimming and J lost 6 bases; unmatched junction nucleotides: 4. The CDR3 here is CASSSLAGGNEQFF. The CDR3 DNA is TGTGCCAGCTCATCTTTAGCGGGAGGCAATGAGCAGTTCTTC.

This clonotype was found many times. The gene calls are TRBV29-1 and TRBJ1-1; D remains unclear. V gave up 4 bases and J gave up 0 bases, with 15 bases separating them. The CDR3 extends over 15 amino acids. Germline V gene lookup returns CDR1 SQVTM and CDR2 ANQGSEA. The chain's CDR3 is CSVVPRQTMNTEAFF. The CDR3 DNA is TGCAGCGTTGTACCTCGCCAGACTATGAACACTGAAGCTTTCTTT. The full variable domain, completed using reference TRBV29-1 and TRBJ1-1, is SAVISQKPSRDICQRGTSLTIQCQVDSQVTMMFWYRQQPGQSLTLIATANQGSEATYESGFVIDKFPISRPNLTFSTLTVSNMSPEDSSIYLCSVVPRQTMNTEAFFGQGTRLTVV.

This chain links TRBV5-6 with TRBJ1-1; D is possibly TRBD1 (6 bases). The CDR3 has 16 amino acids. Germline-derived CDR1 and CDR2 are SGHDT and YYEEEE. Trimming pared 2 bases from V and 0 bases from J, leaving 14 bases between. CDR3 residues: CASSFPTGPMNTEAFF. DNA for the CDR3: TGTGCCAGCAGCTTTCCAACAGGGCCGATGAACACTGAAGCTTTCTTT. The full variable domain, rest sourced from reference TRBV5-6 and TRBJ1-1, is DAGVTQSPTHLIKTRGQQVTLRCSPKSGHDTVSWYQQALGQGPQFIFQYYEEEERQRGNFPDRFSGHQFPNYSSELNVNALLLGDSALYLCASSFPTGPMNTEAFFGQGTRLTVV.

This chain uses TRBV20-1 with TRBJ1-2, with D perhaps matching TRBD1 (5 bases). CDR1 DFQATT and CDR2 SNEGSKA come from the germline V gene (reference sequence). Trimming pared 2 bases from V and 4 bases from J, leaving 14 bases between. The CDR3 is 14 residues long. The CDR3 region has the DNA TGCAGTGCTAGACCCCTCAGAGGGGTCTATGGCTACACCTTC. Translated, it gives CSARPLRGVYGYTF.

The sample holds a few counts of this clonotype. The CDR3 DNA sequence: TGTGCCTCATACTCTCCTGGGTACAATGAGCAGTTCTTC. Translated: CASYSPGYNEQFF. This chain joins TRBV30 and TRBJ2-1; D is undetermined. Trimming shortened V by 7 bases and J by 4 bases, and 14 bases separated the two germline ends. Germline lookup yields CDR1 GTSNPN and CDR2 SVGIG (reference sequence). The CDR3 spans 13 residues. Supplemented by reference TRBV30 and TRBJ2-1, the full variable domain reads SQTIHQWPATLVQPVGSPLSLECTVEGTSNPNLYWYRQAAGRGLQLLFYSVGIGQISSEVPQNLSASRPQDRQFILSSKKLLLSDSGFYLCASYSPGYNEQFFGPGTRLTVL.

This clonotype was counted only a few times. The genes are TRBV30 and TRBJ2-1; 8 nucleotides match TRBD2. The germline V gene encodes CDR1 GTSNPN and CDR2 SVGIG (reference sequence). This CDR3 contains 15 residues. With V trimmed by 1 base and J by 8 bases, 10 bases remained unmatched. This chain's CDR3 is CAWSAGGPVVDEQFF. CDR3 bases: TGTGCCTGGAGTGCGGGAGGGCCGGTTGTAGATGAGCAGTTCTTC.

J is TRBJ2-3 and V is TRBV7-8; D is uncertain. Trimming shortened V by 5 bases and J by 4 bases, and 13 bases separated the two germline ends. The CDR3 has 14 amino acids. Per germline, CDR1 SGHVS and CDR2 FQNEAQ. This CDR3 is CASSPAIYSDTQYF. CDR3 bases: TGTGCCAGCAGCCCCGCGATCTACTCAGATACGCAGTATTTT.

The rearrangement uses TRBV20-1 and TRBJ1-1; TRBD1 matches 9 bases. Looked up from germline, CDR1 is DFQATT and CDR2 is SNEGSKA (reference sequence). V trimming: 1 base; J trimming: 7 bases; junction bases outside the gene matches: 4. The length of the CDR3 is 13 residues. In DNA, the CDR3 is TGCAGTGCTAGAGTACAGGGGGCCGGTGAAGCTTTCTTT. Residues: CSARVQGAGEAFF.

The V and J genes are TRBV20-1 and TRBJ2-3; D might be TRBD1 or TRBD2, each matching 6 bases. Trimming left V 6 bases short and J 0 bases short, with 16 bases between. The germline CDR1 and CDR2 sequences are DFQATT and SNEGSKA (reference sequence). CDR3 length: 15 amino acids. The CDR3 spells CSAFSPGASTDTQYF. DNA of the CDR3: TGCAGTGCGTTCTCCCCGGGGGCTAGCACAGATACGCAGTATTTT.

The table lists this clonotype with a few counts. This chain connects TRBV4-2 to TRBJ1-1; no firm D call. V gave up 4 bases and J gave up 5 bases, with 11 bases separating them. Per germline, CDR1 LGHNA and CDR2 YNFKEQ. There are 13 residues in the CDR3. The CDR3 DNA reads as TGTGCCAGCAGCCCACCCTCGCGGACTGAAGCTTTCTTT. Protein: CASSPPSRTEAFF.

This clonotype was detected a few times. The chain has TRBV20-1 and TRBJ1-4; D uncertain. The length of the CDR3 is 16 residues. CDR1 and CDR2 from the germline V gene are DFQATT and SNEGSKA (reference sequence). Trimming took 1 base from V and 0 from J, leaving 12 bases between them. The CDR3 DNA reads TGCAGTGCTAGAGTTATAATAGGAGCAACTAATGAAAAACTGTTTTTT. The encoded protein is CSARVIIGATNEKLFF.

The V and J genes are TRBV18 and TRBJ2-7; the match to TRBD1 covers 10 bases. The V gene end was trimmed by 5 bases and the J gene end by 2 bases; junction bases not matched to a gene: 15. This CDR3 is built from 18 residues. Germline assignment: CDR1 KGHSH and CDR2 LQKENI. The CDR3 here is CASSSGTGDYYSPYEQYF. The CDR3, as DNA: TGTGCCAGCTCATCCGGGACAGGGGACTACTATTCGCCCTACGAGCAGTACTTC. Looking up the rest from reference TRBV18 and TRBJ2-7 gives the full variable domain: NAGVMQNPRHLVRRRGQEARLRCSPMKGHSHVYWYRQLPEEGLKFMVYLQKENIIDESGMPKERFSAEFPKEGPSILRIQQVVRGDSAAYFCASSSGTGDYYSPYEQYFGPGTRLTVT.

The J gene is TRBJ2-1, the V gene TRBV4-1; 12 bases match TRBD2. Germline V lookup: CDR1 MGHRA, CDR2 YSYEKL. This CDR3 has 16 residues. V shed 4 bases, J shed 8 bases, and the junction held 9 bases outside the gene matches. This CDR3 is CASSPQLAGGNYEQFF. The CDR3 bases are TGCGCCAGCAGCCCGCAACTAGCGGGAGGTAACTATGAGCAGTTCTTC.

This clonotype was seen at least ten times. This chain connects TRBV29-1 to TRBJ2-3; D could derive from TRBD1 or TRBD2 (5 bases each). The V gene's germline CDR1 is SQVTM and CDR2 ANQGSEA. V was trimmed by 5 bases and J by 0 bases, leaving 12 bases between them. CDR3 length: 14 amino acids. CDR3 loop: CSVSGTVSTDTQYF. CDR3 DNA: TGCAGCGTTTCCGGGACGGTGAGCACAGATACGCAGTATTTT.

This clonotype was seen repeatedly, ten times or more. The CDR3 protein is CASSPPAGLSTDTQYF. The CDR3 coding sequence is TGCGCCAGCAGCCCCCCGGCGGGCTTAAGCACAGATACGCAGTATTTT. V gene TRBV5-1 combines with J gene TRBJ2-3, with a possible D match to TRBD2 (5 bases). V dropped 4 bases and J dropped 0 bases, with 15 bases sitting between them. Germline assignment: CDR1 SGHRS and CDR2 YFSETQ. The CDR3 length is 16 residues.

This clonotype was counted between two and nine times. The CDR3 nucleotides read TGCGCCAGCAGCTTGAACACAGAGAATAATTCACCCCTCCACTTT. As protein: CASSLNTENNSPLHF. The V and J genes are TRBV5-1 and TRBJ1-6; D remains ambiguous. Per the germline V gene, CDR1 is SGHRS and CDR2 is YFSETQ. The germline V and J ends were trimmed by 1 base and 5 bases, with 10 bases remaining between them. CDR3 length: 15 amino acids.

This clonotype was counted at least ten times. The V gene is TRBV4-3, the J gene TRBJ2-7; D not resolved. Looked up from germline, CDR1 is LGHNA and CDR2 is YSLEER. The CDR3 has 14 residues. Trimming removed 0 bases from V and 0 bases from J, with 6 bases in between. The CDR3: CASSQDTNSYEQYF. The CDR3 coding sequence is TGCGCCAGCAGCCAAGACACAAACTCCTACGAGCAGTACTTC.

This clonotype was found a few times. This sequence joins TRBV27 and TRBJ2-1, with 8 nucleotides matching TRBD2. The germline gives CDR1 MNHEY, CDR2 SMNVEV (reference sequence). J was trimmed by 1 base and V by 8 bases; bases with no gene match: 4. The CDR3 is made up of 14 amino acids. CDR3 nucleotide sequence: TGTGCCAGCGGAATAGCGGGGTCCTACAATGAGCAGTTCTTC. Its translation: CASGIAGSYNEQFF.

This clonotype has more than one count but fewer than ten. The rearrangement links TRBV7-3 to TRBJ2-1, with D possibly matching TRBD1 (5 bases). Germline CDR1 SGHTA, CDR2 FQGTGA. The V and J ends lost 1 base and 6 bases respectively, with 19 bases between them. This CDR3 region has 17 residues. The DNA for the CDR3 is TGTGCCAGCAGCTTAAGACACCCTGAGAACCAGGGCAATGAGCAGTTCTTC. This translates into CASSLRHPENQGNEQFF.